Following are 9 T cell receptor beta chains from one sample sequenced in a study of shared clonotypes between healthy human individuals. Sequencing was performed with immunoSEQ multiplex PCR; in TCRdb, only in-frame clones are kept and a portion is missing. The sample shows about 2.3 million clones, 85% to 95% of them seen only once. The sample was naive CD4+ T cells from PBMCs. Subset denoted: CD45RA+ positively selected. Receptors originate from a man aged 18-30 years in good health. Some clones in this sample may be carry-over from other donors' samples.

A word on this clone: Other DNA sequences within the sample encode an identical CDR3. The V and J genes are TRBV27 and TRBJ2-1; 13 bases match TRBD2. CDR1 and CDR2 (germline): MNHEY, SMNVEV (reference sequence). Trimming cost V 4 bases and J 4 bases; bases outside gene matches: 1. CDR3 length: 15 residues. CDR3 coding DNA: TGTGCCAGCAGTTCGGGACTAGCGGGGTACAATGAGCAGTTCTTC. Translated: CASSSGLAGYNEQFF.

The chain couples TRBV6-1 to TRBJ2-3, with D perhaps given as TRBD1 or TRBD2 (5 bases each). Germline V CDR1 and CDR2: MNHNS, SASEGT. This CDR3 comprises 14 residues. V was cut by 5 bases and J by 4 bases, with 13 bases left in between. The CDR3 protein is CASSSRDRADTQYF. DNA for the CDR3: TGTGCCAGCAGTTCCCGGGACCGCGCAGATACGCAGTATTTT.

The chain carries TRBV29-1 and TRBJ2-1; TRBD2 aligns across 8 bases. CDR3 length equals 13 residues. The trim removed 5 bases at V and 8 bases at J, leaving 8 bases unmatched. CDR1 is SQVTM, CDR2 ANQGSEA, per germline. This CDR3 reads CSVSGLAFDEQFF. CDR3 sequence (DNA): TGCAGCGTTTCTGGACTAGCATTCGATGAGCAGTTCTTC.

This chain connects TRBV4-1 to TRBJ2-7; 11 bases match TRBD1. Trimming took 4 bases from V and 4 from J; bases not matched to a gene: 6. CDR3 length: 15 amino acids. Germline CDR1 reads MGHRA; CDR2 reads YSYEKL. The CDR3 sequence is CASSLGQGASYEQYF. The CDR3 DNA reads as TGCGCCAGCAGCCTCGGACAGGGGGCTTCATACGAGCAGTACTTC.

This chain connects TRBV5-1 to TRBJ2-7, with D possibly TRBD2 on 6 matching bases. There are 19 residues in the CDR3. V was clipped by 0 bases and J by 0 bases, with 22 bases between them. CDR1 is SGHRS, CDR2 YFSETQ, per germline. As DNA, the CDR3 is TGCGCCAGCAGCTTGGGTCATACGGTTCAGCGGGCTTACTCCTACGAGCAGTACTTC. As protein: CASSLGHTVQRAYSYEQYF.

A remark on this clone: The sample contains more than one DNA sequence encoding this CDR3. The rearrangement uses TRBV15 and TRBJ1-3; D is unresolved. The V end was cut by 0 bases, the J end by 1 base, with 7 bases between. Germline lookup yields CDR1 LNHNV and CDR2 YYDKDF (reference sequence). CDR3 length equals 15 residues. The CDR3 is CATSRDRSSGNTIYF. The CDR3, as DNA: TGTGCCACCAGCAGAGACAGGTCGTCTGGAAACACCATATATTTT.

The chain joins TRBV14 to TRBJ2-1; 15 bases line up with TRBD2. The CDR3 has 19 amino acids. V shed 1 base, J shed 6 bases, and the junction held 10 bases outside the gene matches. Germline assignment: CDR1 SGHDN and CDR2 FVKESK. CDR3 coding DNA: TGTGCCAGCAGCCAAGGGGGACTAGCGGGAGGAGGGACCGGCAATGAGCAGTTCTTC. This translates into CASSQGGLAGGGTGNEQFF.

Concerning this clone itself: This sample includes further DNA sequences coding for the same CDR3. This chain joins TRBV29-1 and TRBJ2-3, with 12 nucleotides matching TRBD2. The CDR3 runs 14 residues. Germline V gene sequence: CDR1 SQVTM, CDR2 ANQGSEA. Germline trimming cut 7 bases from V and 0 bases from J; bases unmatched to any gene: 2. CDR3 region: CSAGTSGSTDTQYF. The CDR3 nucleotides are TGCAGCGCCGGGACTAGCGGGAGCACAGATACGCAGTATTTT.

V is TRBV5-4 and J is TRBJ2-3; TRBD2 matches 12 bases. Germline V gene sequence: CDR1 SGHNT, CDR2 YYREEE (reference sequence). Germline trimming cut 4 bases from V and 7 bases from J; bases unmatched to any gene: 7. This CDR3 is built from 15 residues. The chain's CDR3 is CASSATSGGRNTQYF. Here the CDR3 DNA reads TGTGCCAGCAGCGCAACTAGCGGGGGGAGGAATACGCAGTATTTT. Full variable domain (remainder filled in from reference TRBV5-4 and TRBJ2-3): ETGVTQSPTHLIKTRGQQVTLRCSSQSGHNTVSWYQQALGQGPQFIFQYYREEENGRGNFPPRFSGLQFPNYSSELNVNALELDDSALYLCASSATSGGRNTQYFGPGTRLTVL.